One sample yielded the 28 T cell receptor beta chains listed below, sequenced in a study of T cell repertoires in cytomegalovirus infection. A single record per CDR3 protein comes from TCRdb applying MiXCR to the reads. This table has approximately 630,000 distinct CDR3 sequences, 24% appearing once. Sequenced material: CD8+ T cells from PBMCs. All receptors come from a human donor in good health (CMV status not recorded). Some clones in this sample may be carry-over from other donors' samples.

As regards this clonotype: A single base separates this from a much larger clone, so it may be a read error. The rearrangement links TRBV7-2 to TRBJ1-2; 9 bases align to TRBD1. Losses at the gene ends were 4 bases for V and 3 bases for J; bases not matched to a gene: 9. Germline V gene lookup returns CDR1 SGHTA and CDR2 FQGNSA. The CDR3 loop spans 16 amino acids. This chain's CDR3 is CASSSFSTGGHYGYTF. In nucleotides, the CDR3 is TGTGCCAGCAGCTCCTTTTCGACAGGGGGGCACTATGGCTACACCTTC.

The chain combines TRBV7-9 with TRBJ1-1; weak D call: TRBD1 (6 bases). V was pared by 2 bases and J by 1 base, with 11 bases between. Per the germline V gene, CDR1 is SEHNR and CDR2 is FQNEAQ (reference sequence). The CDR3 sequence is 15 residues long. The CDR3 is CASSLFLGANTEAFF. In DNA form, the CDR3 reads TGTGCCAGCAGCTTATTTTTGGGGGCGAACACTGAAGCTTTCTTT.

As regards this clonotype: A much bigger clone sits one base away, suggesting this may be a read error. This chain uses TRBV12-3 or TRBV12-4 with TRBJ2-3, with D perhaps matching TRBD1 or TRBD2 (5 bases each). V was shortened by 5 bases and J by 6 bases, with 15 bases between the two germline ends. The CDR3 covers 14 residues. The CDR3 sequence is CASSRDDAWDTQYF. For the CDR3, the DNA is TGTGCCAGCAGTCGGGACGACGCCTGGGATACGCAGTATTTT.

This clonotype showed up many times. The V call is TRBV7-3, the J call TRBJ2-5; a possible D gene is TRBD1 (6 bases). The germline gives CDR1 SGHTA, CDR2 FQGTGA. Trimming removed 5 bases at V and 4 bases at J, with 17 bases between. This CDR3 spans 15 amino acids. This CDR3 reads CASSPGDLVAETQYF. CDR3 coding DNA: TGTGCCAGCAGCCCAGGGGATCTGGTGGCAGAGACCCAGTACTTC.

The CDR3 loop reads CSVDLEEESTDTQYF. As DNA, the CDR3 is TGCAGCGTTGATTTGGAGGAAGAGAGCACAGATACGCAGTATTTT. This sequence joins TRBV29-1 and TRBJ2-3; the D gene is possibly TRBD2 (5 bases). Germline V gene sequence: CDR1 SQVTM, CDR2 ANQGSEA. The germline V and J ends were trimmed by 3 bases and 0 bases, with 13 bases remaining between them. The CDR3 covers 15 residues.

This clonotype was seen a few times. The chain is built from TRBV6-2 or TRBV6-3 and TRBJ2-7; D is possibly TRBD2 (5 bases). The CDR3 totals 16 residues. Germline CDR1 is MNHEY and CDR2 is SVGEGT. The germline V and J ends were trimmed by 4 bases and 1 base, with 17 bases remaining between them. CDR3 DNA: TGTGCCAGCAGTTCACTAGAAGGATATCGTTCCTACGAGCAGTACTTC. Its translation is CASSSLEGYRSYEQYF.

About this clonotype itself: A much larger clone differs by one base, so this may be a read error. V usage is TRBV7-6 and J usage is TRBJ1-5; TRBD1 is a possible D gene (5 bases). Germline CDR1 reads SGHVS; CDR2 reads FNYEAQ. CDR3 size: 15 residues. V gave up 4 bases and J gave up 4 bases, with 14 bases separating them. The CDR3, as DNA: TGTGCCAGCAGCTCCTCAGGGTGCCCAAATCAGCCCCAGCATTTT. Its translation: CASSSSGCPNQPQHF.

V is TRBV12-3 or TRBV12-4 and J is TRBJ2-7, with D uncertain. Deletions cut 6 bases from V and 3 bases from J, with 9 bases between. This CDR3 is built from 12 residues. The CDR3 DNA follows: TGTGCCAGCAGCCCATACTTCTACGAGCAGTACTTC. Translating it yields CASSPYFYEQYF.

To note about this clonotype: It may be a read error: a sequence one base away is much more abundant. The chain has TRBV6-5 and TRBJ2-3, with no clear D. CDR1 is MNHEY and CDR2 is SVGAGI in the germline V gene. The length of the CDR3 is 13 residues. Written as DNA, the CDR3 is TGTGCCAGCAGTTACGTTGGGTTAGATACGCCGTATTTT. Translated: CASSYVGLDTPYF.

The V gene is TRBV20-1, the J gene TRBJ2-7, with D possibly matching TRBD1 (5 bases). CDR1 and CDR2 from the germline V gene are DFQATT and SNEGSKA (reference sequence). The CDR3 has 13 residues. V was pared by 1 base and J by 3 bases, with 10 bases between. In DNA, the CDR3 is TGCAGTGCTAGAGCCCAGGGAAGCTACGAGCAGTACTTC. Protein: CSARAQGSYEQYF.

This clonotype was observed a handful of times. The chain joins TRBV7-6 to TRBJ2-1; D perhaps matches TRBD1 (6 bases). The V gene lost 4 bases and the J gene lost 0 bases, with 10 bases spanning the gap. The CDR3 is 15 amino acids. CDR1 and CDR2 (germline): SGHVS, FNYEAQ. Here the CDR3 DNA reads TGTGCCAGCAGCTCACGACAGGCCTCCTACAATGAGCAGTTCTTC. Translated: CASSSRQASYNEQFF.

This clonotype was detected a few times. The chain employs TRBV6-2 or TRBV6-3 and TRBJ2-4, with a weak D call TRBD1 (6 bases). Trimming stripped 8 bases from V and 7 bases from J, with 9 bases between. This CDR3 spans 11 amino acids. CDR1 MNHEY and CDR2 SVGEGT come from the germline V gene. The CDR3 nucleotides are TGTGCCAGCTCCCAGGGGAACATTCAGTACTTC. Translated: CASSQGNIQYF.

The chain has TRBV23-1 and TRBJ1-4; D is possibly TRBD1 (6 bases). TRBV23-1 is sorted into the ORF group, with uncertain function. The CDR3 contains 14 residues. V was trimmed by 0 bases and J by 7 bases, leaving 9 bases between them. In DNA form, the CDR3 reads TGCGCCAGCAGTCAATCGGGGACAACTGAAAAACTGTTTTTT. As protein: CASSQSGTTEKLFF.

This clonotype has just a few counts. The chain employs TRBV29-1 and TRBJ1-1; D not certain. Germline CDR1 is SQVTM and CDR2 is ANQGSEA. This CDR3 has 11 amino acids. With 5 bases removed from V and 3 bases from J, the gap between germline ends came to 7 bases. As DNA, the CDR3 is TGCAGCGTTCACGCGGACACTGAAGCTTTCTTT. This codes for CSVHADTEAFF.

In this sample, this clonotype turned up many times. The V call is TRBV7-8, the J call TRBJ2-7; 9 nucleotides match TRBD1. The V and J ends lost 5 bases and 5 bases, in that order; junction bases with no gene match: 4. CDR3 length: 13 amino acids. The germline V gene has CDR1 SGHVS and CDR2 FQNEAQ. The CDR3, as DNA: TGTGCCAGCAGCCTATGGGACAGGGACGAGCAGTACTTC. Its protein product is CASSLWDRDEQYF. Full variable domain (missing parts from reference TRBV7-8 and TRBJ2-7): GAGVSQSPRYKVAKRGQDVALRCDPISGHVSLFWYQQALGQGPEFLTYFQNEAQLDKSGLPSDRFFAERPEGSVSTLKIQRTQQEDSAVYLCASSLWDRDEQYFGPGTRLTVT.

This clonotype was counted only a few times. The CDR3 DNA sequence: TGTGCCAGCAGCTTATCAGTTTCCCTACACAATGAGCAGTTCTTC. Translation gives CASSLSVSLHNEQFF. This sequence joins TRBV7-6 and TRBJ2-1; no clear D. Germline CDR1 SGHVS, CDR2 FNYEAQ. The CDR3 contains 15 residues. The V and J ends lost 2 bases and 5 bases respectively, with 13 bases between them.

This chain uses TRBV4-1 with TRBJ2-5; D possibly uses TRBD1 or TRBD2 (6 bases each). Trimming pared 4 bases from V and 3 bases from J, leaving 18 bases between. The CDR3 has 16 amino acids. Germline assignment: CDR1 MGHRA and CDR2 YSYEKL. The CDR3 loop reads CASSPIWGAPKETQYF. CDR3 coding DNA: TGCGCCAGCAGCCCTATCTGGGGGGCACCCAAAGAGACCCAGTACTTC.

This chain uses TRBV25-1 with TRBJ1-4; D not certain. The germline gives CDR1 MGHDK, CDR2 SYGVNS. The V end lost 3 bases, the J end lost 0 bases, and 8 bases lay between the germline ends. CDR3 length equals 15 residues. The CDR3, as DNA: TGTGCCAGCAGTGACCCACGGACAACTAATGAAAAACTGTTTTTT. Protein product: CASSDPRTTNEKLFF.

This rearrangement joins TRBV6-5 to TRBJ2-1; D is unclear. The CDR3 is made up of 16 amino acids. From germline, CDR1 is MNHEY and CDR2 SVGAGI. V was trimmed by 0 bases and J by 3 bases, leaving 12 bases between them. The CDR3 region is CASSYSWKAGYNEQFF. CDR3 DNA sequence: TGTGCCAGCAGTTACTCTTGGAAAGCCGGCTACAATGAGCAGTTCTTC.

The CDR3 DNA is TGTGCCAGCAGTATGCGGGGGGGCGTCACAGATACGCAGTATTTT. Protein: CASSMRGGVTDTQYF. The chain has TRBV25-1 and TRBJ2-3, with 9 bases aligning to TRBD2. Germline CDR1 and CDR2: MGHDK and SYGVNS. Trimming at V came to 5 bases and at J to 2 bases, leaving 5 bases not matched to a gene. This CDR3 has 15 amino acids.

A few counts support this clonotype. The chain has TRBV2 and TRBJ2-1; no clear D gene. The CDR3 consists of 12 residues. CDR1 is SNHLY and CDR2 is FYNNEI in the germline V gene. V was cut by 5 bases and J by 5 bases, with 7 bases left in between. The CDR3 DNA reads TGTGCCAGCAGTTACTTGGACAATGAGCAGTTCTTC. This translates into CASSYLDNEQFF.

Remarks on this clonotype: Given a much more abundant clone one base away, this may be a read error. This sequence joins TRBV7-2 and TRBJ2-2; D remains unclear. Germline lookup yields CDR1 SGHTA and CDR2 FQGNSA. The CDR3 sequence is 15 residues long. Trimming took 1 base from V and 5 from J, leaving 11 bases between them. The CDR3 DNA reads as TGTGCCAGCAGCTTAGACTGGTTGGGGACCGGGGAGCTGTTTTTT. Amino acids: CASSLDWLGTGELFF.

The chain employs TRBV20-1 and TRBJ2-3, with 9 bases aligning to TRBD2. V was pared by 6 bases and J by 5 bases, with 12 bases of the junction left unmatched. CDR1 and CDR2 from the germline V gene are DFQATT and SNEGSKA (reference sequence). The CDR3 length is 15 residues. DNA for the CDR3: TGCAGTGCCGAGGGTCGCGGGGGGGTTGAAGATACGCAGTATTTT. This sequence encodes CSAEGRGGVEDTQYF.

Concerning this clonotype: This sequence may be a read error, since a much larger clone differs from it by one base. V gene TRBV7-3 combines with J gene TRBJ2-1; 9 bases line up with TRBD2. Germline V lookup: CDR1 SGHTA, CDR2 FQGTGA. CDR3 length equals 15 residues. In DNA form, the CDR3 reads TGTGCCAGCAGCACTTTAGCGGGGGACTACAATGAGCAGTCCTTC. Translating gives CASSTLAGDYNEQSF.

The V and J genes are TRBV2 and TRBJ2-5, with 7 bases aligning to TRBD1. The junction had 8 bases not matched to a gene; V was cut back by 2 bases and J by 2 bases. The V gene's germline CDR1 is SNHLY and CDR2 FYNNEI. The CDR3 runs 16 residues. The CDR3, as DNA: TGTGCCAGCAGTGAACTAAGTGGGACAGCGCAAGAGACCCAGTACTTC. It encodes CASSELSGTAQETQYF. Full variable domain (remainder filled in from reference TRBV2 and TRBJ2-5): EPEVTQTPSHQVTQMGQEVILRCVPISNHLYFYWYRQILGQKVEFLVSFYNNEISEKSEIFDDQFSVERPDGSNFTLKIRSTKLEDSAMYFCASSELSGTAQETQYFGPGTRLLVL.

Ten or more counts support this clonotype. Here the CDR3 reads CASSLSPWTEQFF. CDR3 coding DNA: TGTGCCAGCAGCTTAAGTCCGTGGACTGAGCAGTTCTTC. This chain uses TRBV7-3 with TRBJ2-1; no firm D call. CDR1 is SGHTA and CDR2 is FQGTGA in the germline V gene. Trimming took 1 base from V and 9 from J, leaving 10 bases between them. This CDR3 spans 13 amino acids.

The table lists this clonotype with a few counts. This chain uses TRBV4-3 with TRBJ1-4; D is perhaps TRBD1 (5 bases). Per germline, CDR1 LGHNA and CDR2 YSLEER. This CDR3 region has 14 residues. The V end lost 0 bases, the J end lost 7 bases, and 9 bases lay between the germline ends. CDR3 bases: TGCGCCAGCAGCCAAGAGGCCAGGGCTGAAAAACTGTTTTTT. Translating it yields CASSQEARAEKLFF.

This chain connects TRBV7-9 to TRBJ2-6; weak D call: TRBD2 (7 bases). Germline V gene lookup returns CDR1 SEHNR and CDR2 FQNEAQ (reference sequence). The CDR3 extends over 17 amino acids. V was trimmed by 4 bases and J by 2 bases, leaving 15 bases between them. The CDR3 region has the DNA TGTGCCAGCAGCTCCCCCGGGGGGACACCTGGGGCCAACGTCCTGACTTTC. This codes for CASSSPGGTPGANVLTF.